This record concerns one T cell receptor beta chain sequence. Its antigen remains unknown. Single viable CD3+CD4+CD8-CD45RO+ cells were sorted as the memory CD4+ T cells. CD4+ T cells were isolated by positive magnetic selection. The data were obtained in a study of memory CD4+ T cells and cytomegalovirus serostatus. About the research overall: Of the healthy Belgian adults, 9 were CMV seropositive and 20 to 30 seronegative.

Study-wide findings and caveats: Of approximately 150 reported CMV TCRbeta sequences, roughly 70 were found in memory CD4+ repertoires. Suggested: most of the CMV-linked TCR signature lies in CD4+ memory cells.

Sequencing used immunoSEQ multiplex PCR; TCRdb keeps in-frame clones, though not all of them. The table includes 84,000 or so clones, over 80% detected once. Sequencing used memory CD4+ T cells from blood. This receptor was obtained from an adult in good health and CMV-seronegative.

In DNA form, the CDR3 reads TGCGCCAGCAGCTTAGGAGGGACAGGTGTAACTGAAGCTTTCTTT. It translates to CASSLGGTGVTEAFF. The V gene is TRBV5-1, the J gene TRBJ1-1; TRBD1 aligns across 8 bases. The junction had 8 bases not matched to a gene; V was cut back by 2 bases and J by 5 bases. Germline V gene data show CDR1 as SGHRS and CDR2 as YFSETQ. This CDR3 contains 15 residues.